These 24 T cell receptor beta chains came from one sample sequenced in a study of OX40 agonist ivuxolimab in advanced cancers. The library relied on the immunoSEQ multiplex PCR assay. In its TCRdb copy, this immuneACCESS table keeps in-frame sequences only and misses some clones. Where compared with another copy, unresolved V genes explain less than half of these, and the others have no known cause. This sample comprises some 72,000 clones, under 90% of them detected only once. The ten biggest clones cover 0.51% of the sample. Sample: CD4+ or CD8+ T cells sorted from blood, taken in a trial of the OX40 agonist ivuxolimab. All receptors come from an adult with an advanced solid tumor such as melanoma, head and neck, liver or kidney cancer.

The rearrangement joins TRBV7-2 to TRBJ2-7, with TRBD1 as a possible D gene (6 bases). The germline gives CDR1 SGHTA, CDR2 FQGNSA. V lost 5 bases to trimming and J lost 0 bases, with 11 bases between them. This CDR3 has 14 amino acids. This chain's CDR3 is CASSPDRFSYEQYF. CDR3 DNA: TGTGCCAGCAGCCCAGACAGGTTCTCCTACGAGCAGTACTTC.

This chain connects TRBV5-4 to TRBJ2-2; 8 bases map to TRBD1. Per the germline V gene, CDR1 is SGHNT and CDR2 is YYREEE (reference sequence). The CDR3 runs to 15 residues. V lost 4 bases, J lost 2 bases, and 4 bases stayed unmatched. CDR3 residues: CASSRQGPNTGELFF. In DNA, the CDR3 is TGTGCCAGCAGCCGACAGGGGCCTAACACCGGGGAGCTGTTTTTT.

Only one count was recorded for this clone. This chain joins TRBV7-2 and TRBJ1-2; 7 nucleotides agree with TRBD1. V lost 4 bases to trimming and J lost 3 bases; unmatched junction nucleotides: 5. Germline V CDR1 and CDR2: SGHTA, FQGNSA. The CDR3 runs to 14 residues. The CDR3: CASSSSRGDYGYTF. CDR3 nucleotide sequence: TGTGCCAGCAGCTCCTCCAGGGGGGACTATGGCTACACCTTC.

Written as DNA, the CDR3 is TGTGCCAGCAGTGAAGGAAACAGGGGTAACGAGCAGTACTTC. This gives the protein CASSEGNRGNEQYF. V is TRBV2 and J is TRBJ2-7; TRBD1 matches at 7 bases. Trimming removed 1 base from V and 5 bases from J; junction bases left unmatched: 5. This CDR3 spans 14 amino acids. CDR1 and CDR2 from the germline V gene are SNHLY and FYNNEI.

This chain links TRBV13 with TRBJ2-2; the match to TRBD1 covers 7 bases. V was clipped by 7 bases and J by 9 bases; unmatched bases: 8. The CDR3 loop spans 13 amino acids. The germline CDR1 and CDR2 sequences are PRHDT and FYEKMQ (reference sequence). The CDR3 DNA sequence: TGTGCCAGCACCTCGGACAGGCTGAGGGAGCTGTTTTTT. This translates into CASTSDRLRELFF.

This chain connects TRBV30 to TRBJ1-3; D uncertain. This CDR3 has 13 residues. CDR1 is GTSNPN and CDR2 is SVGIG in the germline V gene (reference sequence). Trimming removed 0 bases at V and 4 bases at J, with 7 bases between. The CDR3 loop is CAWSVNSGNTIYF. The CDR3 DNA is TGTGCCTGGAGTGTGAATTCCGGAAACACCATATATTTT.

This chain connects TRBV18 to TRBJ2-7; D is undetermined. Germline-derived CDR1 and CDR2 are KGHSH and LQKENI. The V and J ends lost 6 bases and 1 base respectively, with 10 bases between them. This CDR3 has 13 amino acids. CDR3 sequence: CASSKDQSYEQYF. The CDR3 DNA sequence: TGTGCCAGCTCTAAGGACCAGTCCTACGAGCAGTACTTC. Full variable domain (missing parts from reference TRBV18 and TRBJ2-7): NAGVMQNPRHLVRRRGQEARLRCSPMKGHSHVYWYRQLPEEGLKFMVYLQKENIIDESGMPKERFSAEFPKEGPSILRIQQVVRGDSAAYFCASSKDQSYEQYFGPGTRLTVT.

As to this clone: Distinct nucleotide sequences in the sample also encode this CDR3. The chain combines TRBV7-9 with TRBJ2-1, with D possibly matching TRBD1 (6 bases). V was shortened by 5 bases and J by 0 bases, with 11 bases between the two germline ends. Germline CDR1 is SEHNR and CDR2 is FQNEAQ (reference sequence). The CDR3 spans 15 residues. The CDR3 here is CASSLQGSSYNEQFF. The CDR3 bases are TGTGCCAGCAGCCTACAGGGAAGCTCCTACAATGAGCAGTTCTTC.

The genes are TRBV18 and TRBJ1-4; D is undetermined. Germline-derived CDR1 and CDR2 are KGHSH and LQKENI. The CDR3 contains 13 residues. V gave up 2 bases and J gave up 6 bases, with 7 bases separating them. Here the CDR3 reads CASSPSLDEKLFF. The CDR3 region has the DNA TGTGCCAGCTCACCATCACTAGATGAAAAACTGTTTTTT.

This clone was detected once. V is TRBV6-1 and J is TRBJ2-3; D is unclear. The CDR3 is 14 residues long. V lost 6 bases and J lost 2, with 12 bases in between. Germline loops: CDR1 MNHNS, CDR2 SASEGT. The CDR3 DNA is TGTGCCAGCAGGGATGTAGGGCTCACAGATACGCAGTATTTT. As protein: CASRDVGLTDTQYF.

The chain recombines TRBV19 with TRBJ1-1; D is undetermined. Germline V CDR1 and CDR2: LNHDA, SQIVND (reference sequence). The germline V and J ends were trimmed by 7 bases and 2 bases, with 8 bases remaining between them. The CDR3 sequence is 12 residues long. Here the CDR3 reads CASKDGNTEAFF. CDR3 DNA: TGTGCCAGTAAAGACGGTAACACTGAAGCTTTCTTT.

The V call is TRBV6-6, the J call TRBJ2-5, with no clear D. With the DNA end fitting TRBJ2-7 better, the J assignment may be wrong. The CDR3 contains 14 residues. CDR1 MNHNY and CDR2 SVGAGI come from the germline V gene (reference sequence). CDR3 sequence reads: CASSSPRSPYEQYF. CDR3 in DNA: TGTGCCAGCAGCTCCCCGCGGAGCCCTTACGAGCAGTACTTC.

This clone is classed as medium-sized. The rearrangement links TRBV7-9 to TRBJ1-6; tentative D call: TRBD1 (6 bases). V lost 1 base and J lost 6, with 7 bases in between. The CDR3 sequence is 14 residues long. The germline V gene encodes CDR1 SEHNR and CDR2 FQNEAQ (reference sequence). The CDR3: CASSLGTVNSPLHF. The CDR3 DNA follows: TGTGCCAGCAGCTTAGGGACAGTTAATTCACCCCTCCACTTT.

This chain connects TRBV2 to TRBJ1-5; D call uncertain. Trimming left V 6 bases short and J 0 bases short, with 9 bases between. CDR3 length: 14 residues. Germline CDR1 is SNHLY and CDR2 is FYNNEI. The CDR3 sequence: CASRQDGSNQPQHF. The CDR3 DNA is TGTGCCAGCAGACAAGACGGTAGCAATCAGCCCCAGCATTTT.

The V call is TRBV6-5, the J call TRBJ2-2, with a tentative D call TRBD1 (6 bases). Trimming left V 2 bases short and J 2 bases short, with 12 bases between. The germline V gene has CDR1 MNHEY and CDR2 SVGAGI. The CDR3 is made up of 16 amino acids. The CDR3 region has the DNA TGTGCCAGCAGTTACCGAGGGGGTTCAAACACCGGGGAGCTGTTTTTT. Protein: CASSYRGGSNTGELFF.

The rearrangement joins TRBV4-3 to TRBJ2-7, with 7 bases identical to TRBD2. V dropped 1 base and J dropped 2; count of bases not matched to a gene: 2. Germline CDR1 LGHNA, CDR2 YSLEER. The CDR3 contains 14 residues. Here the CDR3 reads CASSQVGGTYEQYF. The DNA for the CDR3 is TGCGCCAGCAGCCAAGTCGGGGGGACCTACGAGCAGTACTTC.

This chain connects TRBV9 to TRBJ1-1; D perhaps matches TRBD1 (5 bases). V gave up 2 bases and J gave up 3 bases, with 8 bases separating them. Germline V gives CDR1 SGDLS, CDR2 YYNGEE. This CDR3 spans 13 amino acids. The CDR3 nucleotides are TGTGCCAGCAGCGTGGGGGTCGACACTGAAGCTTTCTTT. This translates into CASSVGVDTEAFF.

The chain joins TRBV2 to TRBJ1-1; the D gene is possibly TRBD1 (5 bases). V lost 4 bases, J lost 4 bases, and 7 bases lay in between. The CDR3 is 12 residues long. Germline values: CDR1 SNHLY, CDR2 FYNNEI. For the CDR3, the DNA is TGTGCCAGCAGTGTCCAGGGCACTGAAGCTTTCTTT. Amino acids: CASSVQGTEAFF.

This chain uses TRBV7-8 with TRBJ1-1, with a weak D call TRBD1 (6 bases). This CDR3 comprises 12 residues. V dropped 5 bases and J dropped 4 bases, with 8 bases sitting between them. Germline V gene data show CDR1 as SGHVS and CDR2 as FQNEAQ. In nucleotides, the CDR3 is TGTGCCAGCAGCGGAGGGGGCACTGAAGCTTTCTTT. Residues: CASSGGGTEAFF.

The V call is TRBV7-2, the J call TRBJ2-6, with 7 bases lining up with TRBD1. CDR3 length: 19 amino acids. V dropped 4 bases and J dropped 0; count of bases not matched to a gene: 12. Germline-derived CDR1 and CDR2 are SGHTA and FQGNSA. CDR3 residues: CASSSDRFRTSSGANVLTF. The CDR3 DNA follows: TGTGCCAGCAGCTCGGACAGGTTCCGAACGAGCTCTGGGGCCAACGTCCTGACTTTC.

The CDR3 region is CASSQGLHSSYNEQFF. CDR3 in DNA: TGTGCCAGCAGCCAAGGACTGCACAGCTCCTACAATGAGCAGTTCTTC. The chain uses TRBV5-5 and TRBJ2-1, with TRBD2 as a possible D gene (5 bases). This CDR3 has 16 amino acids. CDR1 is SGHKS, CDR2 YYEKEE, per germline (reference sequence). Trimming took 4 bases from V and 0 from J, leaving 14 bases between them.

The V gene is TRBV5-4, the J gene TRBJ2-4; a possible D gene is TRBD1 (6 bases). Germline CDR1 and CDR2: SGHNT and YYREEE (reference sequence). V gave up 2 bases and J gave up 3 bases, with 9 bases separating them. This CDR3 is 14 amino acids long. CDR3 bases: TGTGCCAGCAGCTTTAGAGGGGGCAAAAACATTCAGTACTTC. Translation gives CASSFRGGKNIQYF.

The genes are TRBV18 and TRBJ2-5; 9 bases are shared with TRBD2. This CDR3 comprises 15 residues. V trimming: 2 bases; J trimming: 7 bases; junction bases outside the gene matches: 8. Germline V gene data show CDR1 as KGHSH and CDR2 as LQKENI. CDR3 amino acids: CASSPSSGVLGTQYF. CDR3 in DNA: TGTGCCAGCTCACCATCTAGCGGGGTACTTGGGACCCAGTACTTC.

The gene calls are TRBV28 and TRBJ2-5; 13 nucleotides agree with TRBD2. The V gene's germline CDR1 is MDHEN and CDR2 SYDVKM. V gave up 2 bases and J gave up 2 bases; unmatched junction bases: 2. The CDR3 runs to 16 residues. The CDR3 DNA sequence: TGTGCCAGCAGTTTAAGACTAGCGGGGGGACAAGAGACCCAGTACTTC. Encoded protein: CASSLRLAGGQETQYF.